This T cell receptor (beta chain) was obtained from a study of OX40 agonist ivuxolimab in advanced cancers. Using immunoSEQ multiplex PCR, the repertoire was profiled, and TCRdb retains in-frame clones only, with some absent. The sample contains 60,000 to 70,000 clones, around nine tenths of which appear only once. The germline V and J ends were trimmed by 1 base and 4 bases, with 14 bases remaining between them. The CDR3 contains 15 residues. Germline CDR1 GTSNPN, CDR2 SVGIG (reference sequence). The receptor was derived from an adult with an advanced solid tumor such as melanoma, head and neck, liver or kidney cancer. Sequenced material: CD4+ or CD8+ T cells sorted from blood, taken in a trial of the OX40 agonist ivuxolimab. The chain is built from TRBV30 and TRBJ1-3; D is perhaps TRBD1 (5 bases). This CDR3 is CAWSAYGTGGNTIYF. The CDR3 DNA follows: TGTGCCTGGAGTGCTTATGGGACCGGAGGAAACACCATATATTTT.